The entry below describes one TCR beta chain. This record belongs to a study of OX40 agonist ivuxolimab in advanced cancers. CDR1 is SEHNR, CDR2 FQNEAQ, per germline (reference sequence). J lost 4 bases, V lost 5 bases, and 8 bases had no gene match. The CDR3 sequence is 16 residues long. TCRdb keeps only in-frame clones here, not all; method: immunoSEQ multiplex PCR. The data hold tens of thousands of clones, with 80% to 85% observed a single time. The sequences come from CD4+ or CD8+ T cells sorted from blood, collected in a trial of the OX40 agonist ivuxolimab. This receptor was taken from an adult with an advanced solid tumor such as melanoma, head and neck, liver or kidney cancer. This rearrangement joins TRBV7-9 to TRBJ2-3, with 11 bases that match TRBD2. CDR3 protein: CASSPRTSGRSDTQYF. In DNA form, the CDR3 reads TGTGCCAGCAGCCCTCGGACTAGCGGGCGGTCAGATACGCAGTATTTT.